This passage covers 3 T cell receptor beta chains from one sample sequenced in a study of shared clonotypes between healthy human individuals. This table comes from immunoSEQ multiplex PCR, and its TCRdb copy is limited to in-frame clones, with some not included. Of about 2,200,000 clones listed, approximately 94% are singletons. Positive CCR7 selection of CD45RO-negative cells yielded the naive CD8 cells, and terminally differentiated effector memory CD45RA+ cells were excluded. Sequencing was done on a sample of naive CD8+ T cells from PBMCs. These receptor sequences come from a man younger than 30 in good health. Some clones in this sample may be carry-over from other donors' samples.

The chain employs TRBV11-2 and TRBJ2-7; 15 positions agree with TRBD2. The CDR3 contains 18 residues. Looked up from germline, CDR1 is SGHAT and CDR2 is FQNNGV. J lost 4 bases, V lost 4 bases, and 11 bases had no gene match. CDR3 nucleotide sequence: TGTGCCAGCAGCTCGCCCGGGACTAGCGGGAGGAGTTATTACGAGCAGTACTTC. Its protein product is CASSSPGTSGRSYYEQYF.

The CDR3 DNA reads as TGTGCCAGCAGTCCGGACAGGAACTCTGGAAACACCATATATTTT. As protein: CASSPDRNSGNTIYF. This chain uses TRBV6-1 with TRBJ1-3, with TRBD1 matching 7 bases. Germline values: CDR1 MNHNS, CDR2 SASEGT. Trimming at V came to 5 bases and at J to 0 bases, leaving 4 bases not matched to a gene. The CDR3 has 15 residues.

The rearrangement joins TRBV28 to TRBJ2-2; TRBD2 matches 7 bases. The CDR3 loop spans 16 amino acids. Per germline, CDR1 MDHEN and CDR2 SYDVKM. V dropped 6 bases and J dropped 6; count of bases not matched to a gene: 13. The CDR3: CASREDRGGRAGELFF. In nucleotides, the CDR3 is TGTGCCAGCAGGGAAGACCGGGGAGGGAGGGCCGGGGAGCTGTTTTTT.